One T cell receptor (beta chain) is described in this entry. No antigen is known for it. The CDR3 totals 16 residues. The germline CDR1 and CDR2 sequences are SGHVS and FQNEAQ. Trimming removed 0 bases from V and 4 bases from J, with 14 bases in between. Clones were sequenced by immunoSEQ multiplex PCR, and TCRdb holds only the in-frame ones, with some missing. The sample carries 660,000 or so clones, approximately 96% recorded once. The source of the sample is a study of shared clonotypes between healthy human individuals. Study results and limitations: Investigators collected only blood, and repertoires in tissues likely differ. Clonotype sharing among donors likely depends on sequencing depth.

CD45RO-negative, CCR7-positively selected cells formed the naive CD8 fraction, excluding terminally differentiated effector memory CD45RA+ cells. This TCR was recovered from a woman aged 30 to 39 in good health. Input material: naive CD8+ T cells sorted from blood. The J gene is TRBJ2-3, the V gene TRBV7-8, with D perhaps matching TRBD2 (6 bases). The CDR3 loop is CASSLASGGWADTQYF. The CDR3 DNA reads TGTGCCAGCAGCTTAGCTAGCGGAGGGTGGGCAGATACGCAGTATTTT.